This is a list of T cell receptor beta chains from one sample in a study of cytotoxic CD8 clonotypes in ibrutinib-treated CLL. Profiled with immunoSEQ multiplex PCR; TCRdb holds only in-frame clones, not every one. The data show about 43,000 clones, around 70% seen once. Here the sequenced sample was PBMCs, taken after 12 months of ibrutinib treatment. These receptors came from a human donor with chronic lymphocytic leukemia. Each CDR3 is given with its conserved first and last residue. D genes are given only for firm matches. For some rows the clone size is stated as once, few or many, or as a class when expanded; others skip it.

V gene	D gene	J gene	clone size	CDR3 DNA	CDR3 protein
TRBV5-1	TRBD2	TRBJ2-5	.	TGCGCCAGCAGCCAGGCGGGGGGGCAAGAGACCCAGTACTTC	CASSQAGGQETQYF
TRBV19	TRBD1	TRBJ2-7	.	TGTGCCAGTAGCGCGGGACAGGGGAACTACGAGCAGTACTTC	CASSAGQGNYEQYF
TRBV9	TRBD2	TRBJ2-1	.	TGTGCCAGCAGCGTAGATGGCGGGGGGGCCTCCTACAATGAGCAGTTCTTC	CASSVDGGGASYNEQFF
TRBV5-1	.	TRBJ2-7	.	TGCGCCAGCAGCTTAGAAGGGTGGCTCTACGAGCAGTACTTC	CASSLEGWLYEQYF
TRBV29-1	TRBD1	TRBJ2-7	few	TGCAGCGCAGGGAACAGGGGGACCTACGAGCAGTACTTC	CSAGNRGTYEQYF
TRBV11-1	.	TRBJ2-5	few	TGTGCCAGCAGCCGTGAAGAGACCCAGTACTTC	CASSREETQYF
TRBV9	.	TRBJ2-7	.	TGTGCCAGCAGCCCGCTTAGGGGGGTGAGGGCCGAGCAGTACTTC	CASSPLRGVRAEQYF
TRBV5-6	TRBD1	TRBJ2-2	.	TGTGCCAGCAGCGCCGCCCAGGAGACCGGGACAGGGTGGTCCGGGGAGCTGTTTTTT	CASSAAQETGTGWSGELFF
TRBV6-5	TRBD1	TRBJ2-7	.	TGTGCCAGCAGATACCGGGACAGGGGCTACGAGCAGTACTTC	CASRYRDRGYEQYF
TRBV10-2	TRBD1	TRBJ1-6	few	TGCGCCAGCAGTGTCGCAGGGGGGGCCCTAGCGAGTTCACCCCTCCACTTT	CASSVAGGALASSPLHF
TRBV5-1	TRBD2	TRBJ2-5	.	TGCGCCAGCAGCCCAATTAGCGGGGAGGAGACCCAGTACTTC	CASSPISGEETQYF
TRBV7-9	TRBD1	TRBJ2-7	.	TGTGCCAGCAGCCCCCGAGGACAGGGATCTCGTGAGCAGTACTTC	CASSPRGQGSREQYF
TRBV6-5	.	TRBJ1-2	.	TGTGCCAGCAGTTACTCGCCAGGGAACTATGGCTACACCTTC	CASSYSPGNYGYTF
TRBV7-3	.	TRBJ1-1	.	TGTGCCAGCAGCTTAACGGCTGGCACTGAAGCTTTCTTT	CASSLTAGTEAFF
TRBV11-3	.	TRBJ2-1	.	TGTGCCAGCAGCTTAGGGGCAGAGTTGGCGTACAATGAGCAGTTCTTC	CASSLGAELAYNEQFF
TRBV7-8	.	TRBJ1-2	.	TGTGCCAGCAGCTTAAGACAAACTCCCGGTGGCTATGGCTACACCTTC	CASSLRQTPGGYGYTF
TRBV27	.	TRBJ2-3	few	TGTGCCAGCAGTTTAGAACGACCAGATGTCCGGTGGGTTACGCAGTATTTT	CASSLERPDVRWVTQYF
TRBV5-1	.	TRBJ1-1	.	TGCGCCAGCAGCTTGTGGTCCGGATACGAAGCTTTCTTT	CASSLWSGYEAFF
TRBV19	TRBD2	TRBJ2-1	.	TGTGCCAGCTCGCCTAGCGGGGGGGCGAGTGAGCAGTTCTTC	CASSPSGGASEQFF
TRBV18	.	TRBJ2-7	.	TGTGCCAGCTCACAGGGAGTCAACTACGAGCAGTACTTC	CASSQGVNYEQYF
TRBV4-1	TRBD1	TRBJ2-2	once	TGCGCCAGCAGCCAGACAGGGGGCTTCGGCAACACCGGGGAGCTGTTTTTT	CASSQTGGFGNTGELFF
TRBV6-6	.	TRBJ1-2	few	TGTGCCAGCACCCCCTACGGACGGGAATTCTATGGCTACACCTTC	CASTPYGREFYGYTF
TRBV19	.	TRBJ2-7	.	TGTGCCAGTACCTCGGGAGTTCGGGACAAGTTCTACGAGCAGTACTTC	CASTSGVRDKFYEQYF
TRBV5-6	.	TRBJ2-5	.	TGTGCCAGCAGCTTCCTGGCAGAGACCCAGTACTTC	CASSFLAETQYF
TRBV7-3	.	TRBJ1-2	.	TGTGCCAGCAGCCTCTCCCTTTCCTTGACAGGCCTCTATGGCTACACCTTC	CASSLSLSLTGLYGYTF
TRBV19	TRBD2	TRBJ2-7	once	TGTGCCAGTAGTGGACTAGCGGGGGGGACGTACGAGCAGTACTTC	CASSGLAGGTYEQYF
TRBV6-6	TRBD2	TRBJ2-3	.	TGTGCCAGCAGCTCCGGGGGGGCTGGCACAGATACGCAGTATTTT	CASSSGGAGTDTQYF
TRBV30	.	TRBJ1-3	few	TGTGCCTGGATCCCCCGGGGCAGCAACTCTGGAAACACCATATATTTT	CAWIPRGSNSGNTIYF
TRBV7-2	TRBD1	TRBJ2-7	few	TGTGCCAGCAGCCGACAGGGGGCCCACGAGCAGTACTTC	CASSRQGAHEQYF
TRBV6-6	.	TRBJ2-3	.	TGTGCCAGCACGGCGGGGGCACATCCAGATACGCAGTATTTT	CASTAGAHPDTQYF
TRBV7-9	.	TRBJ2-5	.	TGTGCCAGCAGCGTCAGGGACAACCAAGAGACCCAGTACTTC	CASSVRDNQETQYF
TRBV7-9	.	TRBJ1-2	.	TGTGCCAGCAGCTCCGGACAGAGTGGCTACACCTTC	CASSSGQSGYTF
TRBV5-1	.	TRBJ2-5	.	TGCGCCAGCAGCATAAACCGACAGGCACCCCAAGAGACCCAGTACTTC	CASSINRQAPQETQYF
TRBV19	.	TRBJ1-2	few	TGTGCCAGTAGTATTACCAGCAGCCTTAACTATGGCTACACCTTC	CASSITSSLNYGYTF
TRBV6-5	TRBD1	TRBJ1-5	few	TGTGCCAGCAGTGCGGACAGGGGAGGTAATCAGCCCCAGCATTTT	CASSADRGGNQPQHF
TRBV10-3	TRBD1	TRBJ1-1	.	TGTGCCATCAGTGAGTCGGCCAGGGGGACTGAAGCTTTCTTT	CAISESARGTEAFF
TRBV7-2	.	TRBJ2-7	.	TGTGCCAGCAGCTTAGAGGTCGGAAACCACGAGCAGTACTTC	CASSLEVGNHEQYF
TRBV6-5	.	TRBJ1-3	.	TGTGCCAGCAGCAAGGGACAATCTGGAAACACCATATATTTT	CASSKGQSGNTIYF
TRBV6-5	.	TRBJ2-2	.	TGTGCCAGCAGTTATTTACAGGGGAACACCGGGGAGCTGTTTTTT	CASSYLQGNTGELFF
TRBV5-1	TRBD1	TRBJ2-1	.	TGCGCCAGCAGCTACGGACAGGACGAAGTGGATGAGCAGTTCTTC	CASSYGQDEVDEQFF
TRBV19	TRBD1	TRBJ1-5	once	TGTGCCAGTAGTACCCTAGACAGGGCGGGCAATCAGCCCCAGCATTTT	CASSTLDRAGNQPQHF
TRBV7-9	.	TRBJ1-1	.	TGTGCCAGCAGCCCCTCCCTTTTGGGAACGACTGAAGCTTTCTTT	CASSPSLLGTTEAFF
TRBV6-5	.	TRBJ1-2	few	TGTGCCAGCCGAAGGTTTAACTATGGCTACACCTTC	CASRRFNYGYTF
TRBV6-6	.	TRBJ2-7	.	TGTGCCAGCAGAACGGGGGAAGGGGGCTCCTACGAGCAGTACTTC	CASRTGEGGSYEQYF
TRBV5-1	.	TRBJ2-3	.	TGCGCCAGCAGCTTGGACCCGACAGGAGTTAGCACAGATACGCAGTATTTT	CASSLDPTGVSTDTQYF
TRBV27	TRBD2	TRBJ2-7	.	TGTGCCAGCAGTTTTTTGACTAGCGGGTTCTACGAGCAGTACTTC	CASSFLTSGFYEQYF
TRBV18	.	TRBJ2-5	.	TGTGCCAGCTCACACACTCTCCCTGGTGGGGATTCGGTGGAGACCCAGTACTTC	CASSHTLPGGDSVETQYF
TRBV11-2	TRBD1	TRBJ1-3	.	TGTGCCAGCAGCCCGGGACAGGGGGCGCGAGGAAACACCATATATTTT	CASSPGQGARGNTIYF
TRBV6-5	.	TRBJ1-2	few	TGTGCCAGCAGTTACAGGGCCGACTATGGCTACACCTTC	CASSYRADYGYTF
TRBV19	.	TRBJ2-7	.	TGTGCCAGTAGTCCCACGGGTTGGGGGTACGAGCAGTACTTC	CASSPTGWGYEQYF
TRBV11-3	.	TRBJ2-1	.	TGTGCCAGCAACGTTCTAGCGACGCGAAATGAGCAGTTCTTC	CASNVLATRNEQFF
TRBV9	.	TRBJ1-1	.	TGTGCCAGCAGCGCAGCAGGAAACACTGAAGCTTTCTTT	CASSAAGNTEAFF
TRBV6-5	.	TRBJ2-7	.	TGTGCCAGCAGTGGATTAAAAGGGACGGCCGAGCAGTACTTC	CASSGLKGTAEQYF
TRBV5-6	.	TRBJ1-6	.	TGTGCCAGCAGCCAGAGAAAAAACAGGAGCTCCTATAATTCACCCCTCCACTTT	CASSQRKNRSSYNSPLHF
TRBV19	TRBD1	TRBJ1-6	.	TGTGCCAGTAGCCCGGACAGGGAGGCCCTTAATTCACCCCTCCACTTT	CASSPDREALNSPLHF
TRBV7-9	TRBD2	TRBJ2-1	.	TGTGCCAGCAGGACTAGCGGGGGGGCTTACAATGAGCAGTTCTTC	CASRTSGGAYNEQFF
TRBV29-1	.	TRBJ1-5	.	TGCAGCGTTGGGCAGGGTCAAGATCAGCCCCAGCATTTT	CSVGQGQDQPQHF
TRBV7-7	TRBD1	TRBJ2-2	few	TGTGCTAGCAGCTTAGCAGGGGGCCCGACCGGGGAGCTGTTTTTT	CASSLAGGPTGELFF